This T cell receptor (beta chain) was observed in a study of early T cells in non-severe SARS-CoV-2 infection (dated by TCRdb to the early 2020s). For the wider study: Because TCR sequencing was done on bulk RNA from unsorted whole blood, the alpha and beta chains could not be paired.

Worth noting for this clonotype: No antigen is known for it. No base-level quality is on record; no much larger clone is a single base apart.

Library preparation employed 5' RACE. Sequencing relied on a NextSeq 500. The TCR library protocol attached unique molecular identifiers to individual cDNA molecules to correct for sequencing error and PCR bias. Sequencing covered both TCR alpha and beta chains, and within each sample the abundances of alpha and beta sequences were tightly co-correlated. The original pipeline was this. V gene, J gene and CDR3 annotation of TCR sequences was performed with Decombinator V4. TCRs were defined as expanded if a significant change between any two time points was detected under a Poisson model with p below 0.0001. TCR abundances were normalised to the total number of TCRs sequenced per sample and expressed as counts per million. TRAV1-2 paired with TRAJ12, TRAJ20 or TRAJ33 defined MAIT TCRs, while TRAV10 paired with TRAJ18 defined iNKT TCRs. A search of VDJdb, accessed on 1 November 2021, was run for TCRs annotated to CMV, EBV and SARS-CoV-2, with TCRs annotated for multiple antigens excluded. The raw public reads went through TCRdb reprocessing: fastp at Q25, MiXCR clone calling, in-frame beta chains kept. Entries are consolidated by CDR3 protein sequence, retaining the most common genes and DNA. TCRdb assigned the V and J calls; the authors' analysis was not used. For this sample there are 51,000 or so distinct CDR3 sequences; 11% appear just once. In total, the top ten clones hold 13% of the sample.

The study was a case-control design nested within a healthcare worker cohort in London, UK, with weekly nasopharyngeal swab PCR tests and blood sampling. Healthcare workers were enrolled in the week of the UK lockdown, from 23 to 31 March 2020, and were followed every week for up to roughly 15 weeks. General conclusions and limits of the study: VDJdb matching was skewed toward anti-spike CD8 responses and likely underestimated virus-specific expansions, missing private and CD4 specificities.

V is cut back by 4 bases and J by 1 base, with 7 bases in the junction unmatched. As encoded in the germline V gene (reference sequence), CDR1 is SGHNT while CDR2 is YYREEE. The CDR3, from cysteine to phenylalanine, totals 15 residues. The CDR3 DNA has 45 bases and is translated from base 1. The sequence was collected from an adult who was a healthcare worker with PCR-confirmed SARS-CoV-2 infection or an uninfected control (not recorded which). Sequencing was done on a sample of whole blood. This chain is built from TRBV5-4 and TRBJ1-1, with 7 bases in between that match TRBD1. The sequenced DNA: TGTGCCAGCAGCCCCCGACAGGGCCCGAACACTGAAGCTTTCTTT. Translated, it reads CASSPRQGPNTEAFF.